The 28 T cell receptor beta chains below come from one sample, sequenced in a study of T cell repertoires in cytomegalovirus infection. TCRdb recomputed calls from the reads with MiXCR, one row per CDR3 protein. The sample records under 850,000 distinct CDR3 sequences, 35% being singletons. Sequencing used PBMCs. The receptors here all came from a human donor in good health (CMV status not recorded). Some clones in this sample may be carry-over from other donors' samples.

There are a few counts of this clonotype. V usage is TRBV12-3 or TRBV12-4 and J usage is TRBJ2-1; 7 positions agree with TRBD2. The trim removed 2 bases at V and 2 bases at J, leaving 12 bases unmatched. This CDR3 has 18 residues. DNA of the CDR3: TGTGCCAGCAGTTTAATGAGTCGGAGGGCGGGGGCCTACAATGAGCAGTTCTTC. Translation: CASSLMSRRAGAYNEQFF.

The chain recombines TRBV7-6 with TRBJ2-5, with D maybe TRBD2 (5 bases). The germline V and J ends were trimmed by 1 base and 5 bases, with 8 bases remaining between them. The CDR3 loop spans 13 amino acids. CDR1 and CDR2 from the germline V gene are SGHVS and FNYEAQ. The CDR3 loop reads CASSLDWEETQYF. CDR3 sequence (DNA): TGTGCCAGCAGCTTAGACTGGGAGGAGACCCAGTACTTC.

J is TRBJ2-7 and V is TRBV7-8, with 9 positions matching TRBD2. The V gene end was trimmed by 3 bases and the J gene end by 7 bases; junction bases not matched to a gene: 10. CDR1 is SGHVS, CDR2 FQNEAQ, per germline. This CDR3 comprises 15 residues. In DNA, the CDR3 is TGTGCCAGCAGCTTTGCAGCGGGAGGAAAGAATGAGCAGTACTTC. This sequence encodes CASSFAAGGKNEQYF.

This clonotype was found many times. DNA of the CDR3: TGTGCCAGCAGCAGACAGGGGGCCTACAATGAGCAGTTCTTC. It is translated as CASSRQGAYNEQFF. The chain employs TRBV7-2 and TRBJ2-1; 9 bases fit TRBD1. J was trimmed by 2 bases and V by 5 bases; bases with no gene match: 1. The CDR3 covers 14 residues. Germline V gives CDR1 SGHTA, CDR2 FQGNSA.

V and J are TRBV6-5 and TRBJ2-7, with 10 bases that match TRBD2. J gave up 4 bases and V 0 bases, and 3 bases lay outside the gene matches. The CDR3 covers 15 residues. Per germline, CDR1 MNHEY and CDR2 SVGAGI. Here the CDR3 DNA reads TGTGCCAGCAGTTACTCCTCGGGACTAGCGTACGAGCAGTACTTC. This gives the protein CASSYSSGLAYEQYF.

The chain employs TRBV19 and TRBJ2-2; 12 nucleotides align to TRBD2. Germline V lookup: CDR1 LNHDA, CDR2 SQIVND (reference sequence). This CDR3 region has 19 residues. The V and J ends lost 5 bases and 3 bases, in that order; junction bases with no gene match: 13. CDR3 sequence: CASSGRTGTSGRYTGELFF. The CDR3 coding sequence is TGTGCCAGTAGTGGCAGAACCGGGACTAGCGGGCGGTACACCGGGGAGCTGTTTTTT.

This clonotype showed up many times. V is TRBV7-6 and J is TRBJ2-1; D perhaps matches TRBD1 (5 bases). V lost 2 bases and J 3 bases, leaving 17 bases between the germline ends. In germline, CDR1 is SGHVS, CDR2 FNYEAQ. There are 17 residues in the CDR3. As DNA, the CDR3 is TGTGCCAGCAGCTTATCTGAGGACACCCGATTCTACAATGAGCAGTTCTTC. Translating it yields CASSLSEDTRFYNEQFF.

The DNA of the CDR3 is TGTGCCAGCATCCGGGCGGGGGAAGAGACCCAGTACTTC. This sequence encodes CASIRAGEETQYF. The genes are TRBV7-6 and TRBJ2-5; 7 nucleotides line up with TRBD2. CDR3 length equals 13 residues. V trimming: 7 bases; J trimming: 3 bases; junction bases outside the gene matches: 5. Per the germline V gene, CDR1 is SGHVS and CDR2 is FNYEAQ.

This clonotype was observed a handful of times. The gene calls are TRBV11-3 and TRBJ2-1; D uncertain. V was pared by 4 bases and J by 5 bases, with 9 bases between. Germline V gene data show CDR1 as SGHNT and CDR2 as YENEEA. The CDR3 has 13 amino acids. Here the CDR3 reads CASSYEGHNEQFF. For the CDR3, the DNA is TGTGCCAGCAGCTACGAAGGCCACAATGAGCAGTTCTTC.

V usage is TRBV7-3 and J usage is TRBJ2-3; no firm D call. CDR1 and CDR2 from the germline V gene are SGHTA and FQGTGA. The CDR3 totals 13 residues. Deletions cut 4 bases from V and 5 bases from J, with 10 bases between. The CDR3 sequence is CASSSAGEDTQYF. The CDR3 bases are TGTGCCAGCAGCTCAGCAGGTGAAGATACGCAGTATTTT.

CDR3 loop: CASSELGLSDTQYF. The CDR3 DNA is TGTGCCAGCAGTGAACTAGGACTGTCGGATACGCAGTATTTT. The rearrangement uses TRBV27 and TRBJ2-3; D may be TRBD2 (5 bases). The germline CDR1 and CDR2 sequences are MNHEY and SMNVEV (reference sequence). The CDR3 contains 14 residues. V lost 5 bases, J lost 6 bases, and 15 bases lay in between.

Points on this clonotype: A much larger clone lies one base from this, so it may be a read error. The rearrangement uses TRBV11-2 and TRBJ1-1; TRBD1 agrees at 9 bases. The germline gives CDR1 SGHAT, CDR2 FQNNGV. V trimming: 7 bases; J trimming: 8 bases; junction bases outside the gene matches: 14. The CDR3 runs to 15 residues. This CDR3 reads CASNRGGQGNREAFF. CDR3 coding DNA: TGTGCCAGCAACCGAGGGGGACAGGGAAATAGAGAAGCTTTCTTT.

This clonotype was detected only a few times. V gene TRBV7-2 combines with J gene TRBJ2-2; 11 bases line up with TRBD2. V shed 3 bases and J 6 bases; nucleotides not matched to a gene: 6. CDR3 length equals 16 residues. The germline gives CDR1 SGHTA, CDR2 FQGNSA. The CDR3 DNA follows: TGTGCCAGCAGCTTTGGACTAGCGGGCTCTCCCGGGGAGCTGTTTTTT. Translated, it gives CASSFGLAGSPGELFF.

The chain joins TRBV10-3 to TRBJ1-5; 7 bases agree with TRBD1. The CDR3 sequence is 15 residues long. V trimming: 4 bases; J trimming: 0 bases; junction bases outside the gene matches: 3. Germline values: CDR1 ENHRY, CDR2 SYGVKD. For the CDR3, the DNA is TGTGCCATCAGTGGACAGGGCGATAGCAATCAGCCCCAGCATTTT. Its protein is CAISGQGDSNQPQHF.

A remark on this clonotype: This sequence may be a read error, since a much larger clone differs from it by one base. This CDR3 is missing its conserved last phenylalanine or tryptophan, likely due to a read error. Written as DNA, the CDR3 is TGTGCCAGCAGCCCCGGGAGGATGGAGACCCAGTACTGC. Its translation is CASSPGRMETQYC. The genes are TRBV7-2 and TRBJ2-5; the match to TRBD2 covers 7 bases. This CDR3 has 13 amino acids. Germline V gene sequence: CDR1 SGHTA, CDR2 FQGNSA. J was trimmed by 5 bases and V by 5 bases; bases with no gene match: 5.

V usage is TRBV14 and J usage is TRBJ2-3; 7 bases align to TRBD2. Trimming at V came to 1 base and at J to 2 bases, leaving 12 bases not matched to a gene. The V gene's germline CDR1 is SGHDN and CDR2 FVKESK. The CDR3 runs to 18 residues. CDR3 region: CASSQGGKSGTLTDTQYF. The CDR3 DNA follows: TGTGCCAGCAGCCAAGGAGGGAAAAGCGGGACTCTCACAGATACGCAGTATTTT.

The chain carries TRBV29-1 and TRBJ2-7; D ambiguous. V was shortened by 5 bases and J by 1 base, with 12 bases between the two germline ends. The CDR3 is 13 amino acids. In germline, CDR1 is SQVTM, CDR2 ANQGSEA. DNA of the CDR3: TGCAGCGTTCTTACCGCAGCTTCCTACGAGCAGTACTTC. Its translation is CSVLTAASYEQYF.

The J gene is TRBJ2-1, the V gene TRBV13; 11 bases match TRBD2. Trimming cost V 0 bases and J 4 bases; bases outside gene matches: 5. The germline V gene encodes CDR1 PRHDT and CDR2 FYEKMQ (reference sequence). The CDR3 has 17 amino acids. CDR3 in DNA: TGTGCCAGCAGCTTAGGGGCTAGCGGGGGGCTTTACAATGAGCAGTTCTTC. Translating it yields CASSLGASGGLYNEQFF.

This clonotype was detected ten times or more. This rearrangement joins TRBV7-2 to TRBJ2-5; 7 bases are shared with TRBD2. This CDR3 spans 17 amino acids. Per the germline V gene, CDR1 is SGHTA and CDR2 is FQGNSA. V trimming: 3 bases; J trimming: 4 bases; junction bases outside the gene matches: 14. The CDR3 sequence is CASSLTPLAGTLETQYF. The CDR3, as DNA: TGTGCCAGCAGCTTGACCCCCTTAGCGGGTACCCTAGAGACCCAGTACTTC.

This clonotype was counted a few times. The gene calls are TRBV20-1 and TRBJ1-2; D is perhaps TRBD1 (6 bases). The V and J ends lost 0 bases and 5 bases respectively, with 16 bases between them. The CDR3 extends over 15 amino acids. Per germline, CDR1 DFQATT and CDR2 SNEGSKA (reference sequence). The CDR3 region has the DNA TGCAGTGCTAGAGATCCCTCAGGGGTAATGTATGGCTACACCTTC. It specifies CSARDPSGVMYGYTF.

The rearrangement links TRBV28 to TRBJ1-1, with D possibly being TRBD1 (5 bases). V shed 5 bases and J shed 0 bases, with 16 bases lying between them. This CDR3 region has 16 residues. Looked up from germline, CDR1 is MDHEN and CDR2 is SYDVKM. CDR3 protein: CASSVQVTLMNTEAFF. The CDR3 nucleotides read TGTGCCAGCAGTGTACAGGTTACTCTAATGAACACTGAAGCTTTCTTT.

This clonotype showed up just a few times. The chain recombines TRBV10-3 with TRBJ2-1; possible D gene TRBD1, 7 bases. V lost 8 bases, J lost 7 bases, and 18 bases lay in between. Germline CDR1 is ENHRY and CDR2 is SYGVKD. The CDR3 spans 14 residues. The CDR3 DNA reads TGTGCCATCTCCAGAGGGGGCGCGGGGAATGAGCAGTTCTTC. Translated: CAISRGGAGNEQFF.

The chain has TRBV12-3 or TRBV12-4 and TRBJ1-1, with 7 bases identical to TRBD1. V shed 5 bases and J 1 base; nucleotides not matched to a gene: 7. This CDR3 is built from 15 residues. The CDR3: CASSTPGQWNTEAFF. The CDR3 region has the DNA TGTGCCAGCAGTACCCCGGGACAGTGGAACACTGAAGCTTTCTTT.

V and J are TRBV25-1 and TRBJ1-2; 8 bases agree with TRBD1. V shed 3 bases and J 5 bases; nucleotides not matched to a gene: 8. The CDR3 length is 15 residues. The germline V gene has CDR1 MGHDK and CDR2 SYGVNS. The CDR3 spells CASSDRSTGVYGYTF. CDR3 DNA: TGTGCCAGCAGTGATCGTTCGACAGGGGTATATGGCTACACCTTC.

This clonotype turned up a few times. The rearrangement joins TRBV7-8 to TRBJ2-7; the match to TRBD2 covers 12 bases. CDR1 is SGHVS, CDR2 FQNEAQ, per germline. Trimming took 0 bases from V and 5 from J; bases not matched to a gene: 8. This CDR3 contains 17 residues. In nucleotides, the CDR3 is TGTGCCAGCAGCTTAGCGCTCACTAGCGGGAGGACCCACGAGCAGTACTTC. Encoded protein: CASSLALTSGRTHEQYF.

The rearrangement joins TRBV28 to TRBJ2-7; D gene unclear. V shed 3 bases and J shed 0 bases, with 12 bases lying between them. Germline V gene lookup returns CDR1 MDHEN and CDR2 SYDVKM. The CDR3 is 15 residues long. CDR3: CASSFLTGASYEQYF. The CDR3 DNA sequence: TGTGCCAGCAGTTTTTTGACGGGCGCCTCCTACGAGCAGTACTTC.

This clonotype was picked up a small number of times. The V and J genes are TRBV4-2 and TRBJ1-2; D is unclear. Trimming stripped 0 bases from V and 5 bases from J, with 22 bases between. CDR3 length: 18 amino acids. CDR1 and CDR2 from the germline V gene are LGHNA and YNFKEQ. The CDR3 loop reads CASSQDPLQRGSIYGYTF. CDR3 DNA sequence: TGTGCCAGCAGCCAAGATCCATTACAGCGGGGATCTATTTATGGCTACACCTTC.

This chain connects TRBV11-2 to TRBJ1-5; a weak D match, TRBD1 (5 bases). This CDR3 contains 15 residues. V dropped 1 base and J dropped 5 bases, with 12 bases sitting between them. CDR1 and CDR2 (germline): SGHAT, FQNNGV. This CDR3 is CASSLVLGQDQPQHF. CDR3 bases: TGTGCCAGCAGCTTAGTCCTGGGGCAGGATCAGCCCCAGCATTTT.